This entry features one TCR beta chain sequence. Generated by immunoSEQ multiplex PCR, the TCRdb table keeps only in-frame clones and is missing some. The data hold about 260,000 clones, with 87% observed a single time. V lost 6 bases and J lost 1; bases outside the gene matches: 10. Looked up from germline, CDR1 is LNHDA and CDR2 is SQIVND (reference sequence). The CDR3 totals 16 residues. These data are taken from a study of blood T cell repertoires in COVID-19. Specimen: peripheral blood. V and J are TRBV19 and TRBJ1-1, with 8 nucleotides matching TRBD1. The sequence came from a woman aged 40 to 50 who had recovered from COVID-19. The CDR3 sequence: CASSPGQGAGNTEAFF. As DNA, the CDR3 is TGTGCCAGTAGCCCGGGCCAGGGGGCAGGGAACACTGAAGCTTTCTTT.